This TCR beta chain derives from a study of a mutant IDH1 vaccine in newly diagnosed glioma. Whole-study context: Treated patients comprised 62.5% males and about 40% females, mean age 40.4 years. Before enrollment, patients got radiotherapy alone, temozolomide alone, or mostly the combination.

Repertoires were generated with immunoSEQ multiplex PCR, while TCRdb's copy carries only in-frame clones and drops some. The top ten hold 5.3% of the sample, which has 40,000 to 50,000 clones, about 75% seen once. Concerning this clone itself: Its specificity is not known.

Noted time point: week 23, last vaccination. What each vaccine dose contained was 300 ug of mutant IDH1 20-mer peptide, accompanied by topical imiquimod. The astrocytomas were IDH1-mutant, ATRX-negative, and WHO grade 3 or 4. Trimming cost V 0 bases and J 1 base, with 9 bases left between them. Per the germline V gene, CDR1 is MNHEY and CDR2 is SVGAGI. This CDR3 has 15 amino acids. The receptor's source is a man over 45 with glioma. The V gene is TRBV6-5, the J gene TRBJ1-1, with D uncertain. This specimen was PBMCs, taken from a glioma patient whose treatment included an IDH1 peptide vaccine. The DNA for the CDR3 is TGTGCCAGCAGTTACTCGATCGGTCAGAACACTGAAGCTTTCTTT. Translation: CASSYSIGQNTEAFF.